This T cell receptor beta chain comes out of a study of T cells after posttransplantation cyclophosphamide. Libraries were prepared by immunoSEQ multiplex PCR; TCRdb keeps only in-frame clonotypes and omits some of them. Of about 2,400 clones in the sample, 85% were seen once. Busulfan-fludarabine conditioning, marrow transplant, and cyclophosphamide on days +3 and +4 were administered. Comment on this clone: Other nucleotide sequences in the sample specify the same CDR3.

The TCR originated in a male patient between 25 and 39 years old who received an allogeneic stem cell transplant from a related donor, was CMV-positive, and had acute GVHD only. The T cells may come from the graft donor. The source was PBMCs, collected after allogeneic stem cell transplant with posttransplant cyclophosphamide.

CDR3 sequence (DNA): TGTGCCATCACTTCGGGACAGCCTCCTAGATATGGCTACACCTTC. It encodes CAITSGQPPRYGYTF. This chain joins TRBV10-3 and TRBJ1-2; 7 positions match TRBD1. This CDR3 spans 15 amino acids. V dropped 7 bases and J dropped 5; count of bases not matched to a gene: 13. Per the germline V gene, CDR1 is ENHRY and CDR2 is SYGVKD.